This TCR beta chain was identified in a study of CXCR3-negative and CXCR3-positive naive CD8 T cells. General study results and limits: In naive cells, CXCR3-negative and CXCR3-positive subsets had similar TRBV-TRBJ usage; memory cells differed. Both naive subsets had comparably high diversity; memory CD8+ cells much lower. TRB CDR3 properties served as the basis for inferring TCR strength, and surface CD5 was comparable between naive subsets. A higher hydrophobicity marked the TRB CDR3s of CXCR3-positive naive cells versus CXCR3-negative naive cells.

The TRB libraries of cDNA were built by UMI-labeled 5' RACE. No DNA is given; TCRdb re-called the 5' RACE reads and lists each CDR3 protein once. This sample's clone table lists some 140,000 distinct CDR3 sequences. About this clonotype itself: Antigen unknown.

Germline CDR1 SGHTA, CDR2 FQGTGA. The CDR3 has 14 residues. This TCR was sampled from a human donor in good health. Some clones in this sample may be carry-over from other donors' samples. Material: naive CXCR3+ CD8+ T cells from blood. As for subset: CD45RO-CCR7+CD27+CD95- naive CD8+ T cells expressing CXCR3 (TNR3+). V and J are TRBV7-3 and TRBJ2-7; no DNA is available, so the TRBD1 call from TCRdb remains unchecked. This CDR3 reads CASSPSGTVSEQYF.